This TCR beta chain was found in a study of T cell responses to AZD1222 COVID-19 vaccine. Study results and limitations: An increase in Spike-specific TCR breadth and depth was observed after two AZD1222 doses.

Clones were sequenced by immunoSEQ multiplex PCR, and TCRdb holds only the in-frame ones, with some missing. The data show 120,000 or so clones, with around 90% seen just once and about 27% held by the top ten. To note about this clone: Its antigen is currently unknown.

CDR1 and CDR2 from the germline V gene are MDHEN and SYDVKM. The CDR3 contains 12 residues. V shed 3 bases and J shed 1 base, with 3 bases lying between them. The sample in question was peripheral blood, obtained on day 0 of AZD1222 vaccination. The V gene is TRBV28, the J gene TRBJ1-1; D is ambiguous. This TCR derives from an adult in good health. In DNA, the CDR3 is TGTGCCAGCAGTTTGAGGAACACTGAAGCTTTCTTT. Translation gives CASSLRNTEAFF.